The 11 T cell receptor beta chains given below trace back to one sample, sequenced in a study of T-cell reconstitution after alpha-beta-depleted transplantation in children. Preparation of the TCRbeta library was carried out with unique molecular identifiers. Each CDR3 protein is one row after TCRdb ran MiXCR on the PCR reads. The sample yields approximately 640,000 distinct CDR3 sequences, over 15% seen once. The sequencing used PBMCs from the stem cell graft donor, collected from the stem cell graft. These TCRs come from a human donor who donated a stem cell graft to a child with acute myeloid leukemia.

Notes on this clonotype: A much more abundant neighbour one base away suggests this may be a read error. CDR3 in DNA: TGCAGCATTCACAGGGGGCTAGATACGCAGTATTTT. It yields the protein CSIHRGLDTQYF. The chain joins TRBV29-1 to TRBJ2-3; 9 bases map to TRBD1. Germline values: CDR1 SQVTM, CDR2 ANQGSEA. The CDR3 has 12 amino acids. Trimming at V came to 8 bases and at J to 5 bases, leaving 5 bases not matched to a gene.

Worth noting for this clonotype: This may be a read error, as it is one base from a much larger clone. J is TRBJ2-7 and V is TRBV29-1; 8 bases map to TRBD1. Germline trimming cut 4 bases from V and 6 bases from J; bases unmatched to any gene: 11. Germline V gene data show CDR1 as SQVTM and CDR2 as ANQGSEA. The CDR3 is 14 residues long. CDR3 region: CSVAGTGSTFEQYF. CDR3 nucleotide sequence: TGCAGCGTTGCGGGGACAGGTTCGACCTTCGAGCAGTACTTC.

There are a few counts of this clonotype. This chain links TRBV6-5 with TRBJ2-5, with 9 bases aligning to TRBD2. The CDR3 totals 16 residues. V trimming: 2 bases; J trimming: 3 bases; junction bases outside the gene matches: 7. Germline V lookup: CDR1 MNHEY, CDR2 SVGAGI. CDR3 loop: CASSYLFSGGEETQYF. DNA of the CDR3: TGTGCCAGCAGTTACCTATTTAGCGGGGGCGAAGAGACCCAGTACTTC.

This clonotype was seen repeatedly, ten times or more. The V call is TRBV20-1, the J call TRBJ2-7, with a possible D match to TRBD2 (7 bases). The CDR3 runs to 15 residues. V was cut by 2 bases and J by 1 base, with 15 bases left in between. From germline, CDR1 is DFQATT and CDR2 SNEGSKA (reference sequence). The CDR3 sequence is CSARLARGQSYEQYF. The CDR3 coding sequence is TGCAGTGCTAGATTGGCGCGGGGGCAGTCCTACGAGCAGTACTTC.

The chain uses TRBV20-1 and TRBJ2-7, with 8 nucleotides matching TRBD1. This CDR3 is built from 14 residues. Germline trimming cut 4 bases from V and 3 bases from J; bases unmatched to any gene: 8. Germline CDR1 and CDR2: DFQATT and SNEGSKA (reference sequence). CDR3 region: CSATGTGRGYEQYV. CDR3 sequence (DNA): TGCAGTGCTACAGGGACAGGAAGGGGCTACGAGCAGTACGTC.

As regards this clonotype: The junction and the germline gene differ at one end; a read error may be behind it. The chain links TRBV6-2 or TRBV6-3 to TRBJ2-1, with D possibly TRBD2 on 5 matching bases. The CDR3 extends over 15 amino acids. Germline V lookup: CDR1 MNHEY, CDR2 SVGEGT. In DNA form, the CDR3 reads TGTGCCAGCAGTGCTAAACGGGGATCCTTCAATGAGCAGTTCTTC. It specifies CASSAKRGSFNEQFF.

This chain uses TRBV16 with TRBJ2-1, with TRBD1 matching over 8 bases. This CDR3 is built from 18 residues. The ends lost 2 bases at V and 4 bases at J; junction bases unmatched: 13. The V gene's germline CDR1 is KGHSY and CDR2 FQNENV. The CDR3 reads CASSQGAGGPVGYNEQFF. In nucleotides, the CDR3 is TGTGCCAGCAGCCAAGGGGCAGGGGGCCCCGTCGGTTACAATGAGCAGTTCTTC.

This clonotype appeared once. CDR3 nucleotides: TGTGCCAGCAGCCAACATTTAGCGGGGGGACGCACAGATACGCAGTATTTT. The encoded protein is CASSQHLAGGRTDTQYF. The rearrangement joins TRBV4-2 to TRBJ2-3; 10 positions agree with TRBD2. The CDR3 consists of 17 residues. The trim removed 2 bases at V and 1 base at J, leaving 6 bases unmatched. The germline V gene has CDR1 LGHNA and CDR2 YNFKEQ.

This clonotype has a count of ten or more. The gene calls are TRBV12-3 or TRBV12-4 and TRBJ1-3, with D hard to call. This CDR3 is built from 13 residues. Trimming pared 6 bases from V and 7 bases from J, leaving 13 bases between. CDR3 nucleotides: TGTGCCAGCAGGTTAAATCCGGGGAACACCATATATTTT. This translates into CASRLNPGNTIYF.

The rearrangement links TRBV11-3 to TRBJ2-2; D unclear. Trimming stripped 3 bases from V and 3 bases from J, with 8 bases between. Germline V gene data show CDR1 as SGHNT and CDR2 as YENEEA. The CDR3 is made up of 14 amino acids. CDR3 sequence reads: CASSFLTDTGELFF. DNA for the CDR3: TGTGCCAGCAGCTTTCTCACAGACACCGGGGAGCTGTTTTTT.

As for this clonotype: A much larger clone lies one base from this, so it may be a read error. The genes are TRBV4-1 and TRBJ2-5; D unclear. Germline V CDR1 and CDR2: MGHRA, YSYEKL. V was pared by 0 bases and J by 5 bases, with 4 bases between. The CDR3 sequence is 12 residues long. As DNA, the CDR3 is TGCGCCAGCAGCCAAGAACGGGAGACCCAGTACTTC. Amino acid sequence: CASSQERETQYF.